This T cell receptor (beta chain) was sequenced during a study of cytomegalovirus exposure and HLA in healthy donors. Study in general: When about 400 donors were genotyped, over 80% of them were found to fall in the Caucasian-associated ancestry cluster. Study-wide results and caveats: Across all donors, roughly uniform sequencing depth was an assumption of the presence/absence analyses. Analysis performed later showed TCR beta chains linked to HLA being more clonally expanded than equally common others. Several of the most significant clusters were apparently associated with common viral pathogens in a later analysis.

For this clone: Its antigen is not identified.

Researchers ran the PCR with 60 Vbeta and 13 Jbeta primers. Some clones are missing from TCRdb's copy, which holds only in-frame ones; the method was immunoSEQ multiplex PCR. The sample holds 150,000 to 200,000 clones; roughly 82% are singletons and the top ten take 5% to 7%. The germline V gene has CDR1 KGHSH and CDR2 LQKENI. The CDR3 totals 12 residues. V lost 3 bases and J 10 bases, leaving 12 bases between the germline ends. The receptor's source is a man aged 45-65 years in good health and CMV-seropositive. The chain employs TRBV18 and TRBJ1-1; D gene uncertain. Material: PBMCs. The CDR3 nucleotides read TGTGCCAGCTCACCGGTCGGCGAGGGAGCTTTCTTT. This translates into CASSPVGEGAFF. Using reference TRBV18 and TRBJ1-1 for the parts outside the CDR3, the full variable domain is NAGVMQNPRHLVRRRGQEARLRCSPMKGHSHVYWYRQLPEEGLKFMVYLQKENIIDESGMPKERFSAEFPKEGPSILRIQQVVRGDSAAYFCASSPVGEGAFFGQGTRLTVV.